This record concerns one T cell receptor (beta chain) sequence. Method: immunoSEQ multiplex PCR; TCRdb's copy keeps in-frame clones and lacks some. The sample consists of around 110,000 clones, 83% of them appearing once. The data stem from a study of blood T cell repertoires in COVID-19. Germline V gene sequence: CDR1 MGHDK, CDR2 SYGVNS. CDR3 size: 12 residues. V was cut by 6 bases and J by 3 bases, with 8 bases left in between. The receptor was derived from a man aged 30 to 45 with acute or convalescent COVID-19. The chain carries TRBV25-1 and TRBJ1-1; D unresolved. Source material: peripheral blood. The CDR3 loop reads CASRKEYTEAFF. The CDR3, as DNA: TGTGCCAGCAGGAAGGAGTACACTGAAGCTTTCTTT.